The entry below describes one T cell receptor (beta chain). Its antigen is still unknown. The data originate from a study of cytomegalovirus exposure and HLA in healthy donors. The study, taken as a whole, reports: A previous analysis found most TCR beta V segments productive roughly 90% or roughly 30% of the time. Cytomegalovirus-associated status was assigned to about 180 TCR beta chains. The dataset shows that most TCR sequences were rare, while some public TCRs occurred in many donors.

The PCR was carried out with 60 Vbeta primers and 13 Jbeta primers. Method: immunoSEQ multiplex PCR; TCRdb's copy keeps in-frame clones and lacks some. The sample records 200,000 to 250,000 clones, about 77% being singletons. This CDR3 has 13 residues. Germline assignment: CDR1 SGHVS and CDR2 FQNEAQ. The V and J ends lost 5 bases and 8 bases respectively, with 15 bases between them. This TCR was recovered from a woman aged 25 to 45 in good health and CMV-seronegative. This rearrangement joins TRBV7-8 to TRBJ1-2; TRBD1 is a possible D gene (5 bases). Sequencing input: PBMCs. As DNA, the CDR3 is TGTGCCAGCAGCCAAGGGAGGGACGGCGGCTACACCTTC. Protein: CASSQGRDGGYTF.